These 30 T cell receptor beta chains originate from one sample sequenced in a study of T cell repertoires in cytomegalovirus infection. No antigen has been identified for these receptors. TCRdb fed the reads into MiXCR, producing one record per CDR3 protein. The repertoire holds 450,000 to 650,000 distinct CDR3 sequences, with almost 40% as singletons. Sequences were derived from cultured PBMCs, sampled from culture after CMV antigen stimulation. The receptors originated from a human donor in good health (CMV status not recorded). Some clones in this sample may be carry-over from other donors' samples.

The chain has TRBV12-3 or TRBV12-4 and TRBJ1-5, with TRBD1 as a possible D gene (6 bases). Trimming cost V 0 bases and J 3 bases, with 12 bases left between them. This CDR3 contains 16 residues. CDR3 in amino acids: CASSLAVTGSNQPQHF. The CDR3 DNA sequence: TGTGCCAGCAGTTTAGCGGTTACAGGGTCCAATCAGCCCCAGCATTTT.

The chain is built from TRBV6-1 and TRBJ2-7, with no clear D. Trimming removed 7 bases from V and 5 bases from J, with 12 bases in between. CDR3 length equals 12 residues. The germline CDR1 and CDR2 sequences are MNHNS and SASEGT. As DNA, the CDR3 is TGTGCCAGCACCAACCAAGCTAACGAGCAGTACTTC. It encodes CASTNQANEQYF.

The chain employs TRBV6-1 and TRBJ2-1; D is unresolved. The germline V and J ends were trimmed by 4 bases and 4 bases, with 11 bases remaining between them. This CDR3 contains 14 residues. Germline CDR1 MNHNS, CDR2 SASEGT. The CDR3 region is CASSGSRSYNEQFF. The CDR3 DNA reads as TGTGCCAGCAGTGGTTCCCGGAGTTACAATGAGCAGTTCTTC.

The table lists this clonotype with a few counts. The V call is TRBV12-3 or TRBV12-4, the J call TRBJ1-2; tentative D call: TRBD1 (5 bases). This CDR3 is built from 14 residues. V was cut by 2 bases and J by 5 bases, with 12 bases left in between. CDR3 coding DNA: TGTGCCAGCAGTTTATCAGGGTTAGGGTATGGCTACACCTTC. It yields the protein CASSLSGLGYGYTF.

V is TRBV6-2 or TRBV6-3 and J is TRBJ2-2, with 9 bases fitting TRBD1. Germline values: CDR1 MNHEY, CDR2 SVGEGT. With V trimmed by 4 bases and J by 7 bases, 13 bases remained unmatched. The CDR3 loop spans 17 amino acids. The CDR3 reads CASSSGTGSHSNGELFF. The CDR3 DNA reads TGTGCCAGCAGTTCTGGGACAGGGTCTCATTCGAACGGGGAGCTGTTTTTT.

In this sample, this clonotype turned up a few times. The chain uses TRBV7-8 and TRBJ2-1; D may match TRBD1 or TRBD2 (5 bases each). CDR1 is SGHVS and CDR2 is FQNEAQ in the germline V gene. The germline V and J ends were trimmed by 8 bases and 1 base, with 12 bases remaining between them. This CDR3 has 14 amino acids. The CDR3 DNA follows: TGTGCCAGCGCCGGGGACGGGTCCTACAATGAGCAGTTCTTC. This encodes CASAGDGSYNEQFF.

The rearrangement links TRBV19 to TRBJ2-5; 8 bases are a match to TRBD1. J lost 5 bases, V lost 3 bases, and 2 bases had no gene match. The germline V gene has CDR1 LNHDA and CDR2 SQIVND (reference sequence). This CDR3 has 13 amino acids. The CDR3 loop is CASSMNRGETQYF. In DNA, the CDR3 is TGTGCCAGTAGTATGAACAGGGGGGAGACCCAGTACTTC.

The chain has TRBV6-5 and TRBJ2-1; D possibly corresponds to TRBD1 (5 bases). Between the trimmed V and J ends, which lost 2 bases and 10 bases, there was a span of 12 bases. This CDR3 contains 13 residues. Germline V gene lookup returns CDR1 MNHEY and CDR2 SVGAGI. CDR3 bases: TGTGCCAGCAGTTACGCTAGGGGTAGGGAGCAGTTCTTC. Translated: CASSYARGREQFF.

The chain carries TRBV6-1 and TRBJ1-6; the D is unclear. This CDR3 is built from 15 residues. CDR1 and CDR2 (germline): MNHNS, SASEGT. The V end was cut by 6 bases, the J end by 6 bases, with 15 bases between. This chain's CDR3 is CASSSREAVNSPLHF. CDR3 sequence (DNA): TGTGCCAGCAGCAGCCGCGAGGCCGTTAATTCACCCCTCCACTTT.

The chain carries TRBV6-5 and TRBJ2-5, with D possibly being TRBD2 (7 bases). With 5 bases removed from V and 5 bases from J, the gap between germline ends came to 27 bases. This CDR3 has 18 amino acids. CDR1 MNHEY and CDR2 SVGAGI come from the germline V gene. The CDR3 is CASSNGGPGRVPSETQYF. CDR3 nucleotide sequence: TGTGCCAGCAGTAACGGGGGGCCAGGGAGGGTGCCAAGCGAGACCCAGTACTTC.

CDR3 bases: TGTGCCAGCAGTTTGGGCTATTCACCCCTCCACTTT. Translating it yields CASSLGYSPLHF. This rearrangement joins TRBV12-3 or TRBV12-4 to TRBJ1-6; D not resolved. Trimming took off 3 bases at V and 8 bases at J, with 5 bases between the two ends. This CDR3 spans 12 amino acids.

This clonotype was observed a handful of times. The V and J genes are TRBV5-1 and TRBJ2-7; no reliable D call. This CDR3 is 12 amino acids long. CDR1 and CDR2 (germline): SGHRS, YFSETQ. V lost 2 bases, J lost 2 bases, and 5 bases lay in between. The CDR3 coding sequence is TGCGCCAGCAGCTTAACGCCCTACGAGCAGTACTTC. Its translation: CASSLTPYEQYF.

The chain uses TRBV27 and TRBJ1-4, with TRBD1 as a possible D gene (5 bases). Germline CDR1 reads MNHEY; CDR2 reads SMNVEV (reference sequence). Between the trimmed V and J ends, which lost 5 bases and 5 bases, there was a span of 9 bases. CDR3 size: 13 residues. CDR3 amino acids: CASSIRDNEKLFF. The CDR3 DNA is TGTGCCAGCAGTATCCGGGACAATGAAAAACTGTTTTTT. The complete variable domain, with remaining parts taken from reference TRBV27 and TRBJ1-4, reads EAQVTQNPRYLITVTGKKLTVTCSQNMNHEYMSWYRQDPGLGLRQIYYSMNVEVTDKGDVPEGYKVSRKEKRNFPLILESPSPNQTSLYFCASSIRDNEKLFFGSGTQLSVL.

This chain links TRBV7-9 with TRBJ2-4; unclear D gene. Looked up from germline, CDR1 is SEHNR and CDR2 is FQNEAQ (reference sequence). This CDR3 has 14 residues. V was trimmed by 3 bases and J by 6 bases, leaving 12 bases between them. The DNA for the CDR3 is TGTGCCAGCAGCTTTCTTTCGGAAAGAAACATTCAGTACTTC. It yields the protein CASSFLSERNIQYF. Supplemented by reference TRBV7-9 and TRBJ2-4, the full variable domain reads DTGVSQNPRHKITKRGQNVTFRCDPISEHNRLYWYRQTLGQGPEFLTYFQNEAQLEKSRLLSDRFSAERPKGSFSTLEIQRTEQGDSAMYLCASSFLSERNIQYFGAGTRLSVL.

The chain couples TRBV7-2 to TRBJ2-7; no reliable D call. V shed 5 bases and J shed 5 bases, with 13 bases lying between them. Germline CDR1 SGHTA, CDR2 FQGNSA. The CDR3 is 13 amino acids. The DNA for the CDR3 is TGTGCCAGCAGCCCGTGGGGTGGGGACGAGCAGTACTTC. This sequence encodes CASSPWGGDEQYF.

This clonotype occurred a few times. V and J are TRBV7-8 and TRBJ2-7; D uncertain. The V gene's germline CDR1 is SGHVS and CDR2 FQNEAQ. V was cut by 5 bases and J by 2 bases, with 7 bases left in between. CDR3 length equals 12 residues. The CDR3, as DNA: TGTGCCAGCAGCCCGTGGACCTACGAGCAGTACTTC. It encodes CASSPWTYEQYF.

V gene TRBV18 combines with J gene TRBJ2-7, with a possible D match to TRBD1 (6 bases). CDR1 is KGHSH and CDR2 is LQKENI in the germline V gene. The CDR3 covers 16 residues. The germline V and J ends were trimmed by 3 bases and 7 bases, with 22 bases remaining between them. The CDR3 here is CASSPPGDRSLGEQYF. The CDR3 DNA reads TGTGCCAGCTCACCTCCGGGCGACAGGAGCTTAGGGGAGCAGTACTTC. Full variable domain (outside the CDR3, taken from reference TRBV18 and TRBJ2-7): NAGVMQNPRHLVRRRGQEARLRCSPMKGHSHVYWYRQLPEEGLKFMVYLQKENIIDESGMPKERFSAEFPKEGPSILRIQQVVRGDSAAYFCASSPPGDRSLGEQYFGPGTRLTVT.

J is TRBJ1-4 and V is TRBV12-5; D is possibly TRBD1 (6 bases). Germline CDR1 is LGHNT and CDR2 is FRNRAP. The ends were cut back, 3 bases at V and 5 bases at J, with 25 bases in the middle. The CDR3 is 19 amino acids. CDR3 protein: CASGFAGQHHKNRNEKLFF. The CDR3 coding sequence is TGTGCTAGTGGTTTTGCCGGACAGCACCATAAAAACAGAAATGAAAAACTGTTTTTT.

This clonotype was observed a handful of times. J is TRBJ2-1 and V is TRBV3-1; D ambiguous. Germline V lookup: CDR1 LGHDT, CDR2 YNNKEL (reference sequence). This CDR3 is built from 14 residues. V lost 6 bases and J 0 bases, leaving 9 bases between the germline ends. CDR3 sequence (DNA): TGTGCCAGCAGTCTTATGGGCTCCTACAATGAGCAGTTCTTC. It is translated as CASSLMGSYNEQFF.

The gene calls are TRBV19 and TRBJ2-7; D is uncertain. Germline lookup yields CDR1 LNHDA and CDR2 SQIVND (reference sequence). Trimming shortened V by 7 bases and J by 0 bases, and 13 bases separated the two germline ends. The CDR3 sequence is 14 residues long. For the CDR3, the DNA is TGTGCCAGTATATCGGCGGCGAGCTCCTACGAGCAGTACTTC. Protein sequence: CASISAASSYEQYF.

The chain couples TRBV18 to TRBJ2-3; maybe TRBD1 (6 bases). Germline V gene data show CDR1 as KGHSH and CDR2 as LQKENI. Trimming left V 3 bases short and J 2 bases short, with 12 bases between. CDR3 length equals 15 residues. CDR3 protein: CASSPDRPPTDTQYF. The CDR3, as DNA: TGTGCCAGCTCACCGGACAGACCCCCCACAGATACGCAGTATTTT.

The V call is TRBV7-6, the J call TRBJ1-3, with 7 bases lining up with TRBD1. This CDR3 region has 17 residues. Germline CDR1 and CDR2: SGHVS and FNYEAQ. V lost 6 bases, J lost 1 base, and 12 bases stayed unmatched. CDR3 loop: CASSWGQKGLSGNTIYF. CDR3 bases: TGTGCCAGCAGTTGGGGACAGAAAGGACTATCTGGAAACACCATATATTTT.

In its sample, this clonotype was seen a few times. Given the absence of the conserved phenylalanine or tryptophan at the CDR3 end, a read error is likely. The limits of the CDR3 on the DNA are not certain, so only TCRdb's listed CDR3 is given. The CDR3 reads CASSPTSGTGGLVL. The chain joins TRBV7-2 to TRBJ2-7; the DNA was not compared with TRBD1, the D call given in the table. Per germline, CDR1 SGHTA and CDR2 FQGNSA. The CDR3 is 14 amino acids long, termini counted.

The chain has TRBV7-2 and TRBJ1-5; 10 bases map to TRBD1. The V and J ends lost 8 bases and 5 bases, in that order; junction bases with no gene match: 3. The CDR3 contains 13 residues. Looked up from germline, CDR1 is SGHTA and CDR2 is FQGNSA. The CDR3 region has the DNA TGTGCCAGCGGTGGGACAGGGGATCAGCCCCAGCATTTT. Protein sequence: CASGGTGDQPQHF.

There are a few counts of this clonotype. The V and J genes are TRBV7-2 and TRBJ2-5; the match to TRBD2 covers 8 bases. The CDR3 spans 15 residues. The J segment lost 5 bases and the V segment lost 1 base, leaving 6 bases of the junction unmatched. The germline gives CDR1 SGHTA, CDR2 FQGNSA. CDR3 nucleotide sequence: TGTGCCAGCAGCTTAGGAGCGGGAGAAGGGGAGACCCAGTACTTC. Residues: CASSLGAGEGETQYF.

The chain recombines TRBV7-6 with TRBJ2-1; 12 bases align to TRBD1. The ends lost 5 bases at V and 13 bases at J; junction bases unmatched: 3. The germline V gene has CDR1 SGHVS and CDR2 FNYEAQ. This CDR3 comprises 12 residues. The CDR3 DNA reads as TGTGCCAGCAGCCGGGACAGGGGGCTCCAGTTCTTC. Its translation: CASSRDRGLQFF. The variable domain in full, with the rest retrieved from reference TRBV7-6 and TRBJ2-1, is GAGVSQSPRYKVTKRGQDVALRCDPISGHVSLYWYRQALGQGPEFLTYFNYEAQQDKSGLPNDRFSAERPEGSISTLTIQRTEQRDSAMYRCASSRDRGLQFFGPGTRLTVL.

J is TRBJ2-7 and V is TRBV12-3 or TRBV12-4; D possibly corresponds to TRBD2 (6 bases). The CDR3 loop spans 14 amino acids. Trimming took off 0 bases at V and 4 bases at J, with 10 bases between the two ends. For the CDR3, the DNA is TGTGCCAGCAGTTTAGCGTTCGGGGGTTACGAGCAGTACTTC. Its protein is CASSLAFGGYEQYF.

This sequence joins TRBV7-9 and TRBJ1-2; D uncertain. Germline-derived CDR1 and CDR2 are SEHNR and FQNEAQ (reference sequence). The CDR3 totals 14 residues. Trimming took 1 base from V and 2 from J, leaving 8 bases between them. The CDR3 DNA reads TGTGCCAGCAGCTTAGGAGTTGTCAACTATGGCTACACCTTC. Encoded protein: CASSLGVVNYGYTF.

This rearrangement joins TRBV28 to TRBJ1-1, with D possibly being TRBD1 (6 bases). CDR1 MDHEN and CDR2 SYDVKM come from the germline V gene. V was trimmed by 4 bases and J by 9 bases, leaving 15 bases between them. The CDR3 is made up of 13 amino acids. The CDR3 coding sequence is TGTGCCAGCAGTTCGGAGGGGGGCCTACAAGCTTTCTTT. Its translation is CASSSEGGLQAFF.

The rearrangement links TRBV20-1 to TRBJ1-5; D remains ambiguous. The CDR3 runs to 14 residues. V lost 3 bases and J 2 bases, leaving 11 bases between the germline ends. Germline CDR1 reads DFQATT; CDR2 reads SNEGSKA (reference sequence). The CDR3 reads CSASIGWGNQPQHF. CDR3 coding DNA: TGCAGTGCTAGTATCGGATGGGGCAATCAGCCCCAGCATTTT.